The rows below give T cell receptor beta chains drawn from one sample of a study of shared clonotypes between healthy human individuals. Here immunoSEQ multiplex PCR was the method, and the copy in TCRdb shows in-frame clones only, minus some. The table records some 1.1 million clones, 70% to 85% of them present only once. Sequenced: memory CD4+ T cells from PBMCs. The receptor set was obtained from a man aged 18-30 years in good health. Some clones in this sample may be carry-over from other donors' samples. CDR3s include the opening cysteine and the closing phenylalanine or tryptophan. Each record gives: CDR3 protein, CDR3 DNA, V gene, J gene, D gene, clone size. The D gene is left open where the match is weak. Only part of the rows carry a size: once, few, many, or a class if the clone is expanded.

cdr3_aa: CASRPEKSGANVLTF
cdr3_nt: TGTGCCAGCAGGCCCGAGAAGTCTGGGGCCAACGTCCTGACTTTC
v_call: TRBV11-2
j_call: TRBJ2-6
d_call: NA
clone_size: few

cdr3_aa: CASSVGRGLGVETQYF
cdr3_nt: TGTGCCAGCAGCGTAGGAAGGGGGCTAGGGGTGGAGACCCAGTACTTC
v_call: TRBV9
j_call: TRBJ2-5
d_call: TRBD1
clone_size: once

cdr3_aa: CASSSLALSTDTQYF
cdr3_nt: TGTGCCAGCAGTTCACTAGCGCTTAGCACAGATACGCAGTATTTT
v_call: TRBV27
j_call: TRBJ2-3
d_call: TRBD2
clone_size: NA

cdr3_aa: CASSQSITGVNDGYTF
cdr3_nt: TGCGCCAGCAGCCAAAGTATTACAGGGGTGAATGATGGCTACACCTTC
v_call: TRBV4-3
j_call: TRBJ1-2
d_call: TRBD1
clone_size: NA

cdr3_aa: CASSLEVGFKNIQYF
cdr3_nt: TGTGCCAGCAGCTTAGAAGTAGGGTTCAAAAACATTCAGTACTTC
v_call: TRBV11-2
j_call: TRBJ2-4
d_call: NA
clone_size: NA

cdr3_aa: CASSNGQLINQPQHF
cdr3_nt: TGTGCCAGTAGTAACGGACAGCTCATCAATCAGCCCCAGCATTTT
v_call: TRBV19
j_call: TRBJ1-5
d_call: NA
clone_size: few

cdr3_aa: CASSRWTSGDTDTQYF
cdr3_nt: TGTGCCAGCAGCCGCTGGACTAGCGGGGACACAGATACGCAGTATTTT
v_call: TRBV7-2
j_call: TRBJ2-3
d_call: TRBD2
clone_size: once

cdr3_aa: CASSPGLAGSGEQYF
cdr3_nt: TGTGCCAGCAGCCCAGGACTAGCGGGATCGGGTGAGCAGTACTTC
v_call: TRBV11-1
j_call: TRBJ2-7
d_call: TRBD2
clone_size: NA

cdr3_aa: CASSFSPGLVSGANVLTF
cdr3_nt: TGCGCCAGCAGCTTTTCTCCGGGACTGGTGTCTGGGGCCAACGTCCTGACTTTC
v_call: TRBV5-1
j_call: TRBJ2-6
d_call: NA
clone_size: NA

cdr3_aa: CASSPISGAPGELFF
cdr3_nt: TGTGCCAGCTCACCTATATCGGGGGCTCCCGGGGAGCTGTTTTTT
v_call: TRBV18
j_call: TRBJ2-2
d_call: NA
clone_size: once

cdr3_aa: CASSLVVAGGVYEQYF
cdr3_nt: TGTGCCAGCAGTTTAGTGGTAGCGGGAGGGGTCTACGAGCAGTACTTC
v_call: TRBV6-5
j_call: TRBJ2-7
d_call: TRBD2
clone_size: NA

cdr3_aa: CAISPGTAYGYTF
cdr3_nt: TGTGCCATCTCACCCGGGACAGCCTATGGCTACACCTTC
v_call: TRBV6-6
j_call: TRBJ1-2
d_call: TRBD1
clone_size: many

cdr3_aa: CAWSVGAGGYNEQFF
cdr3_nt: TGTGCCTGGAGTGTAGGAGCGGGTGGGTACAATGAGCAGTTCTTC
v_call: TRBV30
j_call: TRBJ2-1
d_call: NA
clone_size: NA

cdr3_aa: CAWSVAGGYEQYF
cdr3_nt: TGTGCCTGGAGTGTAGCAGGGGGCTACGAGCAGTACTTC
v_call: TRBV30
j_call: TRBJ2-7
d_call: TRBD1
clone_size: NA

cdr3_aa: CASSERLGRNTEAFF
cdr3_nt: TGTGCCAGCAGTGAACGCCTGGGGCGGAACACTGAAGCTTTCTTT
v_call: TRBV2
j_call: TRBJ1-1
d_call: NA
clone_size: NA

cdr3_aa: CASSIGSLGVTEAFF
cdr3_nt: TGCGCCAGCAGCATTGGGAGTTTAGGGGTCACTGAAGCTTTCTTT
v_call: TRBV5-1
j_call: TRBJ1-1
d_call: NA
clone_size: NA

cdr3_aa: CSARRGNEQFF
cdr3_nt: TGCAGTGCCAGAAGGGGAAATGAGCAGTTCTTC
v_call: TRBV20-1
j_call: TRBJ2-1
d_call: NA
clone_size: NA

cdr3_aa: CASSLDPNQETQYF
cdr3_nt: TGTGCCAGCAGCTTAGATCCCAACCAAGAGACCCAGTACTTC
v_call: TRBV7-8
j_call: TRBJ2-5
d_call: NA
clone_size: NA

cdr3_aa: CASSTNSGRGETQYF
cdr3_nt: TGTGCCAGCAGCACCAATAGCGGGAGGGGGGAGACCCAGTACTTC
v_call: TRBV7-2
j_call: TRBJ2-5
d_call: TRBD2
clone_size: many

cdr3_aa: CASSLVETGTYEQYF
cdr3_nt: TGCGCCAGCAGCTTGGTCGAGACAGGTACCTACGAGCAGTACTTC
v_call: TRBV5-1
j_call: TRBJ2-7
d_call: NA
clone_size: NA

cdr3_aa: CASSLGRGLEYNEQFF
cdr3_nt: TGTGCCAGCAGCTTAGGAAGGGGACTAGAATACAATGAGCAGTTCTTC
v_call: TRBV7-2
j_call: TRBJ2-1
d_call: TRBD2
clone_size: NA

cdr3_aa: CASSSVVRGGTEAFF
cdr3_nt: TGTGCCAGCAGCTCAGTCGTCAGGGGTGGAACTGAAGCTTTCTTT
v_call: TRBV11-2
j_call: TRBJ1-1
d_call: NA
clone_size: NA

cdr3_aa: CAWSTGDRQPQHF
cdr3_nt: TGTGCCTGGAGTACGGGGGACAGACAGCCCCAGCATTTT
v_call: TRBV30
j_call: TRBJ1-5
d_call: TRBD1
clone_size: NA

cdr3_aa: CASSLGQYGYTF
cdr3_nt: TGTGCCAGCAGTTTAGGGCAGTATGGCTACACCTTC
v_call: TRBV28
j_call: TRBJ1-2
d_call: NA
clone_size: few

cdr3_aa: CAWSHGRPYNEQFF
cdr3_nt: TGTGCCTGGAGTCACGGGCGCCCCTACAATGAGCAGTTCTTC
v_call: TRBV30
j_call: TRBJ2-1
d_call: NA
clone_size: NA